The 27 T cell receptor beta chains reported below all come from one sample, sequenced in a study of tumor-infiltrating lymphocytes in primary liver carcinoma. RNA was extracted from whole blood without cell sorting, alongside germline DNA. A constant-region primer served to make TCR beta cDNA from about 0.45 ug total RNA. Slightly modified ARM-PCR with three nested multiplex PCR rounds yielded TCR beta libraries. Forward primers for TRBV1-TRBV30 and a C-beta reverse primer served the first two PCR rounds, at roughly 10 cycles each. TCRdb re-called the multiplex PCR reads with MiXCR, one entry per CDR3 protein. Here the sample spans some 180,000 distinct CDR3 sequences, 60% being singletons. Sequenced: peripheral blood. These receptors all come from a man in his forties or fifties with primary liver carcinoma and hepatitis B virus infection.

The chain links TRBV12-3 or TRBV12-4 to TRBJ2-7, with D uncertain. V was shortened by 5 bases and J by 0 bases, with 14 bases between the two germline ends. CDR3 length equals 15 residues. DNA for the CDR3: TGTGCCAGCAGTCCCCAACGGTCCCGCTCCTACGAGCAGTACTTC. Amino acids: CASSPQRSRSYEQYF.

As to this clonotype: The CDR3 carries no conserved terminal phenylalanine or tryptophan, so it likely arises from a read error. The chain is built from TRBV11-2 and TRBJ2-7; the match to TRBD2 covers 8 bases. This CDR3 region has 15 residues. Germline assignment: CDR1 SGHAT and CDR2 FQNNGV. Trimming removed 5 bases from V and 6 bases from J; junction bases left unmatched: 12. CDR3 region: CASSMIGGRMGEQYL. The CDR3, as DNA: TGTGCCAGCAGCATGATCGGCGGGAGGATGGGCGAGCAGTACCTC.

The rearrangement joins TRBV20-1 to TRBJ2-5, with TRBD1 matching 8 bases. V dropped 5 bases and J dropped 4; count of bases not matched to a gene: 6. The germline CDR1 and CDR2 sequences are DFQATT and SNEGSKA (reference sequence). CDR3 length: 13 residues. CDR3 in DNA: TGCAGTGCTCCGCAGGGGGCCGGAGAGACCCAGTACTTC. This codes for CSAPQGAGETQYF.

V gene TRBV10-3 combines with J gene TRBJ2-2, with 10 bases identical to TRBD2. The CDR3 runs to 16 residues. Germline trimming cut 6 bases from V and 3 bases from J; bases unmatched to any gene: 7. The germline gives CDR1 ENHRY, CDR2 SYGVKD. The CDR3 loop is CAIRSSGSSHTGELFF. In nucleotides, the CDR3 is TGTGCCATCAGGTCTAGCGGGAGCTCCCACACCGGGGAGCTGTTTTTT.

The V call is TRBV6-5, the J call TRBJ2-3, with 7 nucleotides matching TRBD2. Germline CDR1 is MNHEY and CDR2 is SVGAGI. The trim removed 6 bases at V and 6 bases at J, leaving 9 bases unmatched. The CDR3 covers 14 residues. The CDR3 protein is CASRLATITDTQYF. CDR3 in DNA: TGTGCCAGCAGACTAGCGACTATCACGGATACGCAGTATTTT.

On this clonotype itself: An end of the junction does not agree with germline; a read error may underlie this. This chain uses TRBV12-3 or TRBV12-4 with TRBJ1-4; 8 bases fit TRBD1. The CDR3 is made up of 14 amino acids. The CDR3 DNA reads TGTGCAAGCTGGCGGGGACAGGCTAATGGAAAACTGTTTTTT. It codes for CASWRGQANGKLFF.

In its sample, this clonotype was seen once. Germline is not matched at one junction end, which may reflect a read error. The chain couples TRBV5-1 to TRBJ2-7, with D perhaps TRBD1 or TRBD2 (6 bases each). Germline V CDR1 and CDR2: SGHRS, YFSETQ. CDR3 length equals 14 residues. The CDR3, as DNA: TGCGCCAGCAGCTTGATCCGGGGGCTCGACGAGCAATACTTC. Translating it yields CASSLIRGLDEQYF.

This sequence joins TRBV5-5 and TRBJ2-7; no reliable D call. This CDR3 has 14 residues. Germline lookup yields CDR1 SGHKS and CDR2 YYEKEE (reference sequence). Trimming left V 5 bases short and J 2 bases short, with 14 bases between. The CDR3 here is CASSPPVWPYEQYF. CDR3 in DNA: TGTGCCAGCAGTCCCCCCGTGTGGCCCTACGAGCAGTACTTC.

This chain uses TRBV4-1 with TRBJ1-3, with D perhaps matching TRBD1 (6 bases). Deletions cut 4 bases from V and 0 bases from J, with 19 bases between. The CDR3 contains 18 residues. Germline V CDR1 and CDR2: MGHRA, YSYEKL. The CDR3 bases are TGCGCCAGCAGCCGGCAAGTACGACAGGTTATCTCTGGAAACACCATATATTTT. Its translation: CASSRQVRQVISGNTIYF.

Worth noting for this clonotype: This CDR3 fails to terminate in the conserved phenylalanine or tryptophan, so it likely reflects a read error. The chain is built from TRBV28 and TRBJ2-3, with 7 bases fitting TRBD2. Germline assignment: CDR1 MDHEN and CDR2 SYDVKM. Germline trimming cut 5 bases from V and 4 bases from J; bases unmatched to any gene: 15. The CDR3 sequence is 17 residues long. CDR3 bases: TGTGCCAGCAGTGGGAGTTCGCGAGCGGGAAGGTCAGATACGCAGTATCTT. Residues: CASSGSSRAGRSDTQYL.

V is TRBV14 and J is TRBJ2-2; no definite D call. The CDR3 is 15 residues long. Deletions cut 0 bases from V and 1 base from J, with 6 bases between. Germline loops: CDR1 SGHDN, CDR2 FVKESK. CDR3 in amino acids: CASSQDRMNTGELFF. Written as DNA, the CDR3 is TGTGCCAGCAGCCAAGATAGGATGAACACCGGGGAGCTGTTTTTT. The complete variable domain, with remaining parts taken from reference TRBV14 and TRBJ2-2, reads EAGVTQFPSHSVIEKGQTVTLRCDPISGHDNLYWYRRVMGKEIKFLLHFVKESKQDESGMPNNRFLAERTGGTYSTLKVQPAELEDSGVYFCASSQDRMNTGELFFGEGSRLTVL.

Note on this clonotype: This may be a read error: a much more frequent sequence differs by one nucleotide. V gene TRBV11-2 combines with J gene TRBJ2-7; weak D call: TRBD1 (6 bases). Germline lookup yields CDR1 SGHAT and CDR2 FQNNGV. The length of the CDR3 is 16 residues. CDR3 DNA: TGTGCCTGCAGCTTAGGGGGACCCCGAAGCTCCTACGAGCAGTACTTC. The encoded protein is CACSLGGPRSSYEQYF. The full variable domain, completed using reference TRBV11-2 and TRBJ2-7, is EAGVAQSPRYKIIEKRQSVAFWCNPISGHATLYWYQQILGQGPKLLIQFQNNGVVDDSQLPKDRFSAERLKGVDSTLKIQPAKLEDSAVYLCACSLGGPRSSYEQYFGPGTRLTVT.

The chain couples TRBV12-3 or TRBV12-4 to TRBJ2-7; 15 positions match TRBD2. The J call may not be correct, given that the DNA end is closer to TRBJ2-1. The CDR3 has 15 amino acids. In DNA form, the CDR3 reads TGTGCCAGCCAGGCCGGGACTAGCGGGAGGAATGAGCAGTTCTTC. Its protein product is CASQAGTSGRNEQFF.

This clonotype appeared many times. The CDR3, as DNA: TGCAGCGTTGGCTCTAGCGCAGATACGCAGTATTTT. This sequence encodes CSVGSSADTQYF. The V and J genes are TRBV29-1 and TRBJ2-3, with TRBD2 as a possible D gene (6 bases). Trimming left V 4 bases short and J 4 bases short, with 9 bases between. The CDR3 length is 12 residues. Germline loops: CDR1 SQVTM, CDR2 ANQGSEA.

V gene TRBV6-1 combines with J gene TRBJ1-2; no firm D call. This CDR3 has 13 residues. Per germline, CDR1 MNHNS and CDR2 SASEGT. Trimming shortened V by 7 bases and J by 4 bases, and 13 bases separated the two germline ends. In DNA form, the CDR3 reads TGTGCCAGCACGGCAGATCCGATCTATGGCTACACCTTC. Its translation: CASTADPIYGYTF.

A word on this clonotype: The junction and the germline gene differ at one end; a read error may be behind it. The J gene is TRBJ2-7, the V gene TRBV10-1; the match to TRBD1 covers 8 bases. CDR1 WNHNN and CDR2 SYGVQD come from the germline V gene (reference sequence). The CDR3 has 14 residues. The CDR3 here is CASSESSGGNEHYF. The CDR3 nucleotides are TGCGCCAGCAGTGAGTCTTCAGGGGGCAACGAGCATTACTTC.

The chain employs TRBV6-5 and TRBJ2-1, with D possibly matching TRBD1 (5 bases). CDR1 is MNHEY and CDR2 is SVGAGI in the germline V gene. V shed 6 bases and J shed 11 bases, with 23 bases lying between them. There are 15 residues in the CDR3. CDR3 bases: TGTGCCAGCAGCCTAACCGAAAGGATTAGGGGTAAGCAGTTCTTC. Translating it yields CASSLTERIRGKQFF.

This clonotype was seen more than once but under ten times. This chain joins TRBV4-1 and TRBJ2-5; 16 bases are a match to TRBD2. V lost 4 bases and J lost 7; bases outside the gene matches: 18. This CDR3 contains 20 residues. The germline gives CDR1 MGHRA, CDR2 YSYEKL. This CDR3 is CASSLGTSGRAIPFEATQYF. In nucleotides, the CDR3 is TGCGCCAGCAGCCTCGGGACTAGCGGGAGGGCCATCCCCTTTGAAGCGACCCAGTACTTC.

This clonotype was seen only once. One junction end does not reproduce the germline sequence, and a read error may be involved. This chain joins TRBV13 and TRBJ2-7; D might be TRBD2 (5 bases). The CDR3 has 13 residues. Germline CDR1 and CDR2: PRHDT and FYEKMQ (reference sequence). The CDR3 DNA follows: TGTGGCAGCAGCCGAGGGCCTGACTACGAGCAGTACTTC. Its translation is CGSSRGPDYEQYF. Full variable domain (rest looked up from reference TRBV13 and TRBJ2-7): AAGVIQSPRHLIKEKRETATLKCYPIPRHDTVYWYQQGPGQDPQFLISFYEKMQSDKGSIPDRFSAQQFSDYHSELNMSSLELGDSALYFCGSSRGPDYEQYFGPGTRLTVT.

This clonotype was counted only a few times. V usage is TRBV6-5 and J usage is TRBJ2-1, with D possibly matching TRBD2 (5 bases). Germline CDR1 reads MNHEY; CDR2 reads SVGAGI. This CDR3 has 12 residues. The V and J ends lost 6 bases and 14 bases respectively, with 17 bases between them. The chain's CDR3 is CASRPGRGREFF. The CDR3 bases are TGTGCCAGCAGGCCCGGTCGGGGAAGGGAGTTCTTC.

The chain employs TRBV28 and TRBJ2-7; D is perhaps TRBD2 (6 bases). The ends were cut back, 3 bases at V and 3 bases at J, with 9 bases in the middle. Per germline, CDR1 MDHEN and CDR2 SYDVKM. The CDR3 loop spans 13 amino acids. CDR3 residues: CASSFLRDYEQYF. The CDR3 DNA sequence: TGTGCCAGCAGTTTCTTGCGGGACTACGAGCAGTACTTC.

On this clonotype itself: Since a much larger clone is just one base distant, this may be a read error. The J gene is TRBJ2-3, the V gene TRBV11-2; D is possibly TRBD1 (6 bases). The CDR3 loop spans 14 amino acids. Germline V CDR1 and CDR2: SGHAT, FQNNGV. Trimming took off 6 bases at V and 6 bases at J, with 16 bases between the two ends. The chain's CDR3 is CASRESGTMDTQYF. CDR3 nucleotide sequence: TGTGCCAGCAGAGAATCCGGGACAATGGATACGCAGTATTTT.

V is TRBV11-2 and J is TRBJ2-1, with 14 bases fitting TRBD2. V shed 1 base and J 8 bases; nucleotides not matched to a gene: 4. The CDR3 runs to 16 residues. CDR1 is SGHAT and CDR2 is FQNNGV in the germline V gene. Written as DNA, the CDR3 is TGTGCCAGCAGCTTAGTAAGGACTAGCGGGGGGCATGAGCAGTTCTTC. Translation gives CASSLVRTSGGHEQFF.

Details on this clonotype: A much larger clone lies one base from this, so it may be a read error. The conserved closing phenylalanine or tryptophan is absent in this CDR3, likely reflecting a read error. V and J are TRBV7-9 and TRBJ1-1; D gene unclear. Germline V lookup: CDR1 SEHNR, CDR2 FQNEAQ (reference sequence). With 1 base removed from V and 10 bases from J, the gap between germline ends came to 7 bases. The CDR3 spans 11 residues. CDR3 sequence (DNA): TGTGCCAGCAGCTTAGGGGCCGGAGCTTTCCTT. This translates into CASSLGAGAFL.

Comment on this clonotype: A read error may explain this, as a much larger clone is one base away. This chain links TRBV6-1 with TRBJ2-3, with 8 bases lining up with TRBD1. Unmatched junction bases numbered 11, after V lost 8 bases and J lost 4 bases. Germline V gene lookup returns CDR1 MNHNS and CDR2 SASEGT. This CDR3 is built from 15 residues. Written as DNA, the CDR3 is TGTGCCAGCCACAGGGGGACGATTCGGGCAGATACGCAGTATTTT. It translates to CASHRGTIRADTQYF.

The sample holds one count of this clonotype. Compared with germline, one end of the junction differs, possibly owing to a read error. The rearrangement joins TRBV11-2 to TRBJ1-1; D is possibly TRBD1 (5 bases). The CDR3 has 12 amino acids. In germline, CDR1 is SGHAT, CDR2 FQNNGV. The CDR3 here is CASRGPGVEALF. The CDR3 nucleotides read TGTGCCAGCAGGGGGCCGGGAGTTGAAGCTCTCTTT. The full variable domain, with the rest looked up from reference TRBV11-2 and TRBJ1-1, is EAGVAQSPRYKIIEKRQSVAFWCNPISGHATLYWYQQILGQGPKLLIQFQNNGVVDDSQLPKDRFSAERLKGVDSTLKIQPAKLEDSAVYLCASRGPGVEALFGQGTRLTVV.

V is TRBV28 and J is TRBJ2-3; 11 bases map to TRBD2. Germline V CDR1 and CDR2: MDHEN, SYDVKM. CDR3 size: 21 residues. V dropped 5 bases and J dropped 4; count of bases not matched to a gene: 23. CDR3 nucleotide sequence: TGTGCCAGCAGTCCCAACCCGGGACTAGCGGAAAAGTATATTAGCGCAGATACGCAGTATTTT. It specifies CASSPNPGLAEKYISADTQYF.